The 32 T cell receptor beta chains in this list originate from one sample, sequenced in a study of regulatory T cells in long-lasting Graves disease. According to the study, TCR beta libraries were built with iRepertoire HTBI primers and CDR3-region Arm-PCR. TCRdb processed the multiplex PCR reads anew with MiXCR; each CDR3 protein has one entry. The sample yields about 470,000 distinct CDR3 sequences, under 25% seen once. Indicated time point: persistent/refractory GD, antithyroid drugs over 5 years with positive TRAb. PBMCs were the source of the RNA used for TCR sequencing. The sequencing used peripheral blood mononuclear cells (PBMCs), collected when the disease was refractory, from a patient treated with antithyroid drugs. These receptors were collected from a female donor with Graves disease.

This clonotype was recorded at least ten times. This chain uses TRBV27 with TRBJ2-7, with D possibly matching TRBD1 (6 bases). Germline V lookup: CDR1 MNHEY, CDR2 SMNVEV (reference sequence). Deletions cut 3 bases from V and 3 bases from J, with 15 bases between. The CDR3 totals 15 residues. CDR3 sequence reads: CASSFGQTSYYEQYF. DNA for the CDR3: TGTGCCAGCAGTTTCGGACAGACATCATACTACGAGCAGTACTTC.

The table lists this clonotype with many counts. This chain uses TRBV7-2 with TRBJ1-5; maybe TRBD1 (5 bases). The CDR3 extends over 15 amino acids. Trimming pared 1 base from V and 4 bases from J, leaving 11 bases between. The germline CDR1 and CDR2 sequences are SGHTA and FQGNSA. CDR3 amino acids: CASSLDGGLNQPQHF. CDR3 sequence (DNA): TGTGCCAGCAGCTTAGATGGGGGTCTGAATCAGCCCCAGCATTTT.

This clonotype has just a few counts. The V call is TRBV28, the J call TRBJ2-2; TRBD1 matches 7 bases. This CDR3 is built from 15 residues. The trim removed 5 bases at V and 4 bases at J, leaving 7 bases unmatched. The germline V gene has CDR1 MDHEN and CDR2 SYDVKM. CDR3 region: CASSLGGRFTGELFF. The DNA for the CDR3 is TGTGCCAGCAGTCTAGGGGGCCGATTCACCGGGGAGCTGTTTTTT.

The chain joins TRBV2 to TRBJ2-7; D not certain. CDR1 and CDR2 (germline): SNHLY, FYNNEI. Trimming stripped 6 bases from V and 3 bases from J, with 15 bases between. The CDR3 consists of 14 residues. CDR3 DNA sequence: TGTGCCAGCAGCCCTCCTCGGTCTTACTACGAGCAGTACTTC. Its protein is CASSPPRSYYEQYF.

In this sample, this clonotype turned up many times. V and J are TRBV19 and TRBJ2-7, with 8 bases matching TRBD1. The V segment lost 5 bases and the J segment 4 bases; nucleotides outside the gene matches: 4. The germline V gene encodes CDR1 LNHDA and CDR2 SQIVND (reference sequence). This CDR3 has 13 residues. The CDR3 coding sequence is TGTGCCAGTAGTGCCGGGACAGGTTACGAGCAGTACTTC. Translated: CASSAGTGYEQYF.

This clonotype was counted many times. V and J are TRBV28 and TRBJ2-2; D remains unclear. The CDR3 consists of 14 residues. The V end lost 6 bases, the J end lost 0 bases, and 8 bases lay between the germline ends. Germline-derived CDR1 and CDR2 are MDHEN and SYDVKM. The CDR3 DNA is TGTGCCAGCAGGTCCACTACGAACACCGGGGAGCTGTTTTTT. This codes for CASRSTTNTGELFF.

This clonotype was picked up a small number of times. This chain joins TRBV18 and TRBJ2-2, with D possibly matching TRBD2 (6 bases). Germline loops: CDR1 KGHSH, CDR2 LQKENI. V was clipped by 0 bases and J by 4 bases, with 12 bases between them. This CDR3 spans 16 amino acids. The DNA of the CDR3 is TGTGCCAGCTCACCACCGGCGGGGCCTATCACCGGGGAGCTGTTTTTT. Its protein is CASSPPAGPITGELFF.

This chain connects TRBV20-1 to TRBJ2-1, with D unclear. V was cut by 3 bases and J by 4 bases, with 10 bases left in between. The CDR3 is 13 amino acids. The germline CDR1 and CDR2 sequences are DFQATT and SNEGSKA (reference sequence). The CDR3 spells CSARDALYNEQFF. CDR3 nucleotide sequence: TGCAGTGCTAGGGATGCTTTATACAATGAGCAGTTCTTC.

V is TRBV27 and J is TRBJ2-5; D uncertain. CDR1 and CDR2 (germline): MNHEY, SMNVEV (reference sequence). This CDR3 spans 16 amino acids. V lost 0 bases, J lost 0 bases, and 11 bases lay in between. The CDR3 loop reads CASSLSSQLDQETQYF. The CDR3 DNA is TGTGCCAGCAGTTTATCCTCACAGCTTGACCAAGAGACCCAGTACTTC.

This clonotype has a count of ten or more. The CDR3 loop reads CASSPPWLAQRPGEQYF. The CDR3, as DNA: TGTGCCAGCAGCCCTCCATGGCTAGCACAGAGACCGGGCGAGCAGTACTTC. V usage is TRBV28 and J usage is TRBJ2-7; D is perhaps TRBD2 (5 bases). Trimming shortened V by 6 bases and J by 6 bases, and 27 bases separated the two germline ends. This CDR3 is built from 17 residues. Per germline, CDR1 MDHEN and CDR2 SYDVKM. Full variable domain (outside the CDR3, taken from reference TRBV28 and TRBJ2-7): DVKVTQSSRYLVKRTGEKVFLECVQDMDHENMFWYRQDPGLGLRLIYFSYDVKMKEKGDIPEGYSVSREKKERFSLILESASTNQTSMYLCASSPPWLAQRPGEQYFGPGTRLTVT.

This clonotype has more than one count but fewer than ten. The rearrangement joins TRBV20-1 to TRBJ2-7; 8 bases line up with TRBD2. The CDR3 extends over 14 amino acids. With V trimmed by 5 bases and J by 4 bases, 10 bases remained unmatched. Germline CDR1 and CDR2: DFQATT and SNEGSKA (reference sequence). The CDR3 sequence: CSARVEAGEYEQYF. The CDR3 bases are TGCAGTGCTCGGGTTGAAGCGGGAGAGTACGAGCAGTACTTC.

The CDR3 protein is CASSLGISGRSYEQYF. The CDR3, as DNA: TGTGCCAGCAGCTTGGGGATTTCGGGACGGTCCTACGAGCAGTACTTC. The rearrangement links TRBV5-4 to TRBJ2-7, with D perhaps TRBD1 or TRBD2 (5 bases each). The ends were cut back, 0 bases at V and 1 base at J, with 14 bases in the middle. The CDR3 contains 16 residues. Per germline, CDR1 SGHNT and CDR2 YYREEE (reference sequence).

With respect to this clonotype: Possible read error: a much larger clone is one base away. The rearrangement joins TRBV7-9 to TRBJ2-7, with D possibly matching TRBD1 (6 bases). In germline, CDR1 is SEHNR, CDR2 FQNEAQ (reference sequence). CDR3 length: 12 residues. Trimming left V 6 bases short and J 3 bases short, with 9 bases between. Here the CDR3 DNA reads TGTGCCAGCAGTGCAGGGGACTACGAGCAGTACTTC. Its translation: CASSAGDYEQYF.

The gene calls are TRBV19 and TRBJ2-2, with D maybe TRBD1 (6 bases). V gave up 4 bases and J gave up 1 base, with 10 bases separating them. The length of the CDR3 is 15 residues. Per the germline V gene, CDR1 is LNHDA and CDR2 is SQIVND (reference sequence). The CDR3 spells CASSTGTLNTGELFF. DNA for the CDR3: TGTGCCAGTAGTACCGGGACACTGAACACCGGGGAGCTGTTTTTT.

This clonotype was found many times. This chain links TRBV20-1 with TRBJ1-5; D ambiguous. The germline V gene encodes CDR1 DFQATT and CDR2 SNEGSKA (reference sequence). CDR3 length: 14 residues. Trimming took 3 bases from V and 1 from J, leaving 10 bases between them. CDR3 bases: TGCAGTGCTAGTGTTGGCAGGAGCAATCAGCCCCAGCATTTT. Translated, it gives CSASVGRSNQPQHF.

This clonotype was observed many times. This chain links TRBV12-3 or TRBV12-4 with TRBJ1-6; no clear D gene. Trimming stripped 4 bases from V and 11 bases from J, with 0 bases between. There are 9 residues in the CDR3. CDR3 residues: CASSSPLHF. CDR3 DNA sequence: TGTGCCAGCAGTTCACCCCTCCACTTT.

In this sample, this clonotype turned up a few times. The gene calls are TRBV20-1 and TRBJ2-7; D is unclear. The germline V gene has CDR1 DFQATT and CDR2 SNEGSKA (reference sequence). Trimming removed 4 bases from V and 3 bases from J, with 13 bases in between. The CDR3 loop spans 13 amino acids. The chain's CDR3 is CSAISSWSYEQYF. CDR3 sequence (DNA): TGCAGTGCTATTAGCTCTTGGAGCTACGAGCAGTACTTC.

Many counts were recorded for this clonotype. The chain links TRBV5-6 to TRBJ2-7; a weak D match, TRBD1 (6 bases). The germline V and J ends were trimmed by 4 bases and 2 bases, with 13 bases remaining between them. This CDR3 is 14 amino acids long. Per germline, CDR1 SGHDT and CDR2 YYEEEE. The CDR3: CASSLPRTAYEQYF. The CDR3 DNA follows: TGTGCCAGCAGCCTCCCCCGGACAGCCTACGAGCAGTACTTC.

In regard to this clonotype: A clone one base away is much larger, so this may be a read error. The chain has TRBV2 and TRBJ1-2, with D possibly being TRBD1 (5 bases). The germline V and J ends were trimmed by 10 bases and 8 bases, with 14 bases remaining between them. This CDR3 spans 11 amino acids. Per germline, CDR1 SNHLY and CDR2 FYNNEI. The CDR3 DNA follows: TGTGCCAAGCAGGGTCTGGACGGCTACACCTTC. Translation gives CAKQGLDGYTF.

This clonotype was found many times. The rearrangement joins TRBV2 to TRBJ2-7, with no clear D. V lost 7 bases to trimming and J lost 4 bases, with 8 bases between them. Germline assignment: CDR1 SNHLY and CDR2 FYNNEI. The CDR3 contains 11 residues. The CDR3 spells CASTVGYEQYF. DNA of the CDR3: TGTGCCAGCACTGTAGGGTACGAGCAGTACTTC.

Ten or more counts support this clonotype. The chain combines TRBV20-1 with TRBJ2-7, with D uncertain. V lost 5 bases and J lost 3, with 14 bases in between. The CDR3 contains 13 residues. Germline V gene data show CDR1 as DFQATT and CDR2 as SNEGSKA (reference sequence). The CDR3 DNA reads as TGCAGTGCTGACTTCGAGGCCGGCTACGAGCAGTACTTC. This gives the protein CSADFEAGYEQYF.

The chain couples TRBV19 to TRBJ1-1; a possible D gene is TRBD1 (6 bases). Germline assignment: CDR1 LNHDA and CDR2 SQIVND (reference sequence). CDR3 size: 15 residues. V lost 5 bases to trimming and J lost 5 bases, with 18 bases between them. This chain's CDR3 is CASSPLGGRVTEAFF. DNA of the CDR3: TGTGCCAGTAGTCCCCTGGGGGGGCGAGTGACTGAAGCTTTCTTT.

Remarks on this clonotype: It may be a read error: a sequence one base away is much more abundant. The chain links TRBV2 to TRBJ2-2; D is undetermined. This CDR3 spans 17 amino acids. Germline V lookup: CDR1 SNHLY, CDR2 FYNNEI. CDR3 in amino acids: CASSEALQTLNTRELFF. Written as DNA, the CDR3 is TGTGCCAGCAGTGAAGCGCTTCAGACTTTAAACACCAGGGAGCTGTTTTTT.

The V and J genes are TRBV6-1 and TRBJ2-2, with D perhaps given as TRBD1 or TRBD2 (5 bases each). The CDR3 has 16 residues. V lost 7 bases to trimming and J lost 1 base, with 16 bases between them. Germline V CDR1 and CDR2: MNHNS, SASEGT. The CDR3 here is CASTVRGAWNTGELFF. Here the CDR3 DNA reads TGTGCCAGCACCGTTCGGGGCGCTTGGAACACCGGGGAGCTGTTTTTT.

This clonotype was seen ten or more times. CDR3 bases: TGTGCCAGCAGTCCATCGGACGTCCCCTACGAGCAGTACTTC. Its translation: CASSPSDVPYEQYF. V usage is TRBV28 and J usage is TRBJ2-7, with D unclear. Germline V gene data show CDR1 as MDHEN and CDR2 as SYDVKM. The CDR3 has 14 amino acids. V gave up 5 bases and J gave up 2 bases, with 13 bases separating them.

The chain joins TRBV5-1 to TRBJ2-7; TRBD2 matches 13 bases. The CDR3 covers 19 residues. The V segment lost 3 bases and the J segment 0 bases; nucleotides outside the gene matches: 12. Germline V gene data show CDR1 as SGHRS and CDR2 as YFSETQ. This chain's CDR3 is CASSSDHPGLAGSSYEQYF. DNA of the CDR3: TGCGCCAGCAGCTCCGATCATCCGGGACTAGCGGGGAGCTCCTACGAGCAGTACTTC.

The J gene is TRBJ2-1, the V gene TRBV5-4; 14 nucleotides agree with TRBD2. The CDR3 length is 18 residues. Looked up from germline, CDR1 is SGHNT and CDR2 is YYREEE (reference sequence). J gave up 5 bases and V 4 bases, and 11 bases lay outside the gene matches. As DNA, the CDR3 is TGTGCCAGCAGCGGACGACTAGCGGGAGGGCCAGGGAACAATGAGCAGTTCTTC. This codes for CASSGRLAGGPGNNEQFF.

The chain recombines TRBV5-4 with TRBJ1-2; D perhaps matches TRBD1 (6 bases). The CDR3 is made up of 16 amino acids. Germline CDR1 and CDR2: SGHNT and YYREEE (reference sequence). The V gene lost 2 bases and the J gene lost 6 bases, with 20 bases spanning the gap. CDR3 loop: CASSFPRVGAWDGYTF. The CDR3 bases are TGTGCCAGCAGCTTCCCCAGGGTGGGGGCCTGGGATGGCTACACCTTC.

The chain combines TRBV7-9 with TRBJ2-7; no definite D call. Germline CDR1 SEHNR, CDR2 FQNEAQ (reference sequence). This CDR3 has 15 residues. V was trimmed by 5 bases and J by 0 bases, leaving 14 bases between them. The CDR3 reads CASSTRITRSYEQYF. CDR3 bases: TGTGCCAGCAGCACTCGAATCACCCGCTCCTACGAGCAGTACTTC.

Concerning this clonotype itself: This may arise from a read error, as a much more abundant clone is one base away. This chain joins TRBV27 and TRBJ2-4, with TRBD2 identical over 7 bases. CDR3 size: 18 residues. In germline, CDR1 is MNHEY, CDR2 SMNVEV (reference sequence). The CDR3 DNA is TGTGCCAGCAGTCCCCCGCTTGCGTCCGCGGGAGCCAAAAACATTCGGTACTTC. As protein: CASSPPLASAGAKNIRYF.

This clonotype has just a few counts. This chain uses TRBV27 with TRBJ1-1; D gene unclear. The germline V gene has CDR1 MNHEY and CDR2 SMNVEV (reference sequence). The CDR3 has 14 amino acids. V was shortened by 8 bases and J by 0 bases, with 13 bases between the two germline ends. The CDR3 loop reads CASSGSLLNTEAFF. CDR3 coding DNA: TGTGCCAGCTCGGGCAGCCTATTGAACACTGAAGCTTTCTTT.

This clonotype was seen at least ten times. The chain links TRBV7-8 to TRBJ1-5; TRBD1 matches at 9 bases. V dropped 5 bases and J dropped 7; count of bases not matched to a gene: 9. CDR1 is SGHVS, CDR2 FQNEAQ, per germline. The CDR3 is 15 residues long. The CDR3 loop reads CASSPDRGRRQPQHF. CDR3 coding DNA: TGTGCCAGCAGCCCGGACAGGGGACGCCGGCAGCCCCAGCATTTT.